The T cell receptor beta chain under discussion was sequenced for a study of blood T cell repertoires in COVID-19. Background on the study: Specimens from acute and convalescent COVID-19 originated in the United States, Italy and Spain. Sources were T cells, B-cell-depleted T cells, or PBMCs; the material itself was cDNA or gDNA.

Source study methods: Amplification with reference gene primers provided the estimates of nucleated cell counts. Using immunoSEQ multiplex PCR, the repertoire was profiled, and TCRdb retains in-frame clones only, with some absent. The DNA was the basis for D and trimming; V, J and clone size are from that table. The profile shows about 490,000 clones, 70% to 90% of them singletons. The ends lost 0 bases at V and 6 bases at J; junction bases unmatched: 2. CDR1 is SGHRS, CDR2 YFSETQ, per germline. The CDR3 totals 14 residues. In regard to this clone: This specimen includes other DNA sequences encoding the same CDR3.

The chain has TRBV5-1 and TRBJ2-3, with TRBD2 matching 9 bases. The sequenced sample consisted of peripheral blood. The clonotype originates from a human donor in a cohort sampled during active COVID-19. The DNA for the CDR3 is TGCGCCAGCAGCTTGGGCGGGAGGGCGGATACGCAGTATTTT. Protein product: CASSLGGRADTQYF.